The source of this T cell receptor beta chain is a study of control samples from healthy donors and cancer patients. The V gene's germline CDR1 is MNHEY and CDR2 SMNVEV (reference sequence). V lost 5 bases, J lost 5 bases, and 15 bases stayed unmatched. The CDR3 extends over 18 amino acids. TCRdb's table, derived via immunoSEQ multiplex PCR, lists solely in-frame clones and lacks some. The sample has about 50,000 clones, roughly 90% seen once. The material sequenced was PBMCs. This sequence was found in a man aged 45 to 65 with head and neck cancer. The chain joins TRBV27 to TRBJ2-1, with 10 bases identical to TRBD2. As DNA, the CDR3 is TGTGCCAGCAGTCTTATTTTCCTGGGACTAGCGCTGAACAATGAGCAGTTCTTC. Translation: CASSLIFLGLALNNEQFF.